The sequence of this TCR beta chain was determined in a study of T cell clonotyping in hematopoietic cell transplantation. Points from the study as a whole: CD4 and CD8 repertoire contributions could not be separated without sorting.

Per the germline V gene, CDR1 is SGHTA and CDR2 is FQGNSA. V was pared by 3 bases and J by 5 bases, with 20 bases between. This CDR3 region has 17 residues. As concerns this clone: Its antigen is undetermined.

Assay used: immunoSEQ multiplex PCR; TCRdb lists only in-frame clones, some missing. The repertoire has 9,000 or so clones, roughly 85% of them found once; the top ten carry around 33%. The rearrangement joins TRBV7-2 to TRBJ2-1; D is perhaps TRBD2 (5 bases). Source: PBMCs, taken 180 days after allogeneic stem cell transplant. This receptor was taken from a female patient between 25 and 45 years old who had an allogeneic stem cell transplant, so the T cells may come from the graft donor. Some clones in this sample may be carry-over from other donors' samples. The CDR3 DNA is TGTGCCAGCAGCTTCAAACCGGGTCCCGCGAGGGACAATGAGCAGTTCTTC. It yields the protein CASSFKPGPARDNEQFF.